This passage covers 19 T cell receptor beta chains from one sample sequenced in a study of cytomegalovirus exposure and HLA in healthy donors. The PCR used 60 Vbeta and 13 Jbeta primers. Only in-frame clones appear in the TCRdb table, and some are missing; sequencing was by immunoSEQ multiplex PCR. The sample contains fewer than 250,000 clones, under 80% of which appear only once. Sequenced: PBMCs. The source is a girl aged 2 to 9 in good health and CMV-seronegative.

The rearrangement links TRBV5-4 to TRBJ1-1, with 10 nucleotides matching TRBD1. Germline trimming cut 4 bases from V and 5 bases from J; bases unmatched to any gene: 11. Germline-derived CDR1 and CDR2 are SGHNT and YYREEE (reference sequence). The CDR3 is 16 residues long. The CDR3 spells CASSPPRTGGLTEAFF. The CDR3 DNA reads TGTGCCAGCAGCCCCCCTAGGACAGGGGGGTTAACTGAAGCTTTCTTT.

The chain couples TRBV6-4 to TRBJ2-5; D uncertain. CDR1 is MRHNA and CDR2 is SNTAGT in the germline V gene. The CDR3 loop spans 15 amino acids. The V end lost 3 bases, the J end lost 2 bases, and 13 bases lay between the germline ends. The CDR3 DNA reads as TGTGCCAGCAGTGATACGCCAGGCGCACAAGAGACCCAGTACTTC. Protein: CASSDTPGAQETQYF.

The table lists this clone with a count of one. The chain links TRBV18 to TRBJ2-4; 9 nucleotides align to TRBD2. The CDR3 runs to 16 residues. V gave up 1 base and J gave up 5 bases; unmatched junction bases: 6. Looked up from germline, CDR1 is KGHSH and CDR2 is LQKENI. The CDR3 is CASSPRAGGGENIQYF. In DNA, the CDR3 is TGTGCCAGCTCACCACGGGCGGGAGGGGGAGAAAACATTCAGTACTTC. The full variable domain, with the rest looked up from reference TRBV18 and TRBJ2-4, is NAGVMQNPRHLVRRRGQEARLRCSPMKGHSHVYWYRQLPEEGLKFMVYLQKENIIDESGMPKERFSAEFPKEGPSILRIQQVVRGDSAAYFCASSPRAGGGENIQYFGAGTRLSVL.

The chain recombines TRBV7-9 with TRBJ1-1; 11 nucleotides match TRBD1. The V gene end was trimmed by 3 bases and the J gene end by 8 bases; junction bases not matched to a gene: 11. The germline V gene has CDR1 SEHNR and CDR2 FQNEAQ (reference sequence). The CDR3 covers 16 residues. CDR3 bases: TGTGCCAGCAGCTTTGCGGACAGGGGGCCCCTGGGAGAAGCTTTCTTT. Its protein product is CASSFADRGPLGEAFF.

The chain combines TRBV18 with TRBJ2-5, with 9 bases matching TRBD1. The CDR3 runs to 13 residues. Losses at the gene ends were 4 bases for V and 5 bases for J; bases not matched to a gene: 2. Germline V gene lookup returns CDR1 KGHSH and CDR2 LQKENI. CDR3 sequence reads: CASSRGQGETQYF. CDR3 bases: TGTGCCAGCTCACGCGGACAGGGGGAGACCCAGTACTTC. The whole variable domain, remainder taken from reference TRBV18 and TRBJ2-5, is NAGVMQNPRHLVRRRGQEARLRCSPMKGHSHVYWYRQLPEEGLKFMVYLQKENIIDESGMPKERFSAEFPKEGPSILRIQQVVRGDSAAYFCASSRGQGETQYFGPGTRLLVL.

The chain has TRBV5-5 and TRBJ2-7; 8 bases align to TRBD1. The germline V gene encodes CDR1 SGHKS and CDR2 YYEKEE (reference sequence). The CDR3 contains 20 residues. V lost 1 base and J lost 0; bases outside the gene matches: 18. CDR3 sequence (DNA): TGTGCCAGCAGCTTGCGTGCACTCGACAGGGGCAACCCTGTCTCCTACGAGCAGTACTTC. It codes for CASSLRALDRGNPVSYEQYF.

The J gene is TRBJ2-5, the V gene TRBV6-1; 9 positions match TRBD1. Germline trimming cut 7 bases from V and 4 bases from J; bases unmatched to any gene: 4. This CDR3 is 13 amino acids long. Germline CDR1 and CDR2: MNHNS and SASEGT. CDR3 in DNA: TGTGCCAGCAACAGGGGGCTTAGAGAGACCCAGTACTTC. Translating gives CASNRGLRETQYF.

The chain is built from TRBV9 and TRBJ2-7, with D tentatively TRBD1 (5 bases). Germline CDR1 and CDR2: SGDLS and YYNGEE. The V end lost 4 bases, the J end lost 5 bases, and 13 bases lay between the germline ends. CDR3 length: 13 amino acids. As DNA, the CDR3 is TGTGCCAGCAGCACGCAGGGTGGCCACGAGCAGTACTTC. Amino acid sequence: CASSTQGGHEQYF.

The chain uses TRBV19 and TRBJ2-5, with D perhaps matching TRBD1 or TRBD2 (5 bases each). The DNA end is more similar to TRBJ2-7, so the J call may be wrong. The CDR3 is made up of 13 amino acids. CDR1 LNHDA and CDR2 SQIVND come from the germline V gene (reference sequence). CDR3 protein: CASSAGTDYEQYF. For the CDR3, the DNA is TGTGCCAGTAGTGCCGGGACGGACTACGAGCAGTACTTC.

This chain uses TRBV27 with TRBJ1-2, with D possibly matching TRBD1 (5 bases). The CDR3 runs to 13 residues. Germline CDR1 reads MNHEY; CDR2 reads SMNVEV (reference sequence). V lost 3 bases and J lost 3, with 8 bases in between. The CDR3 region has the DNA TGTGCCAGCAGTTTCTCGGGGGACTATGGCTACACCTTC. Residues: CASSFSGDYGYTF.

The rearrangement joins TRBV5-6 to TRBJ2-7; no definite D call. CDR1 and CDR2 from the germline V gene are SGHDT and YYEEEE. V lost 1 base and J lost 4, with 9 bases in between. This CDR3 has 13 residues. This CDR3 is CASSLFAKYEQYF. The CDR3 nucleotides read TGTGCCAGCAGCTTGTTTGCGAAATACGAGCAGTACTTC.

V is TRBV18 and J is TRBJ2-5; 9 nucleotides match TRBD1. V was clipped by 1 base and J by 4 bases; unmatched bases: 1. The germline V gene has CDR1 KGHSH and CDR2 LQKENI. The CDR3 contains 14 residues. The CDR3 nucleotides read TGTGCCAGCTCACCACAGACAGGGGGAGAGACCCAGTACTTC. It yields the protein CASSPQTGGETQYF.

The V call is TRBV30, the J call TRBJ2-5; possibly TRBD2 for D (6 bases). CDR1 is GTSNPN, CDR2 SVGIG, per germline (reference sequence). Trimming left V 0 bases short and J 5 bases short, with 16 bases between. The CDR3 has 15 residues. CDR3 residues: CAWSVLGGGGETQYF. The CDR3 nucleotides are TGTGCCTGGAGTGTACTGGGGGGTGGTGGGGAGACCCAGTACTTC.

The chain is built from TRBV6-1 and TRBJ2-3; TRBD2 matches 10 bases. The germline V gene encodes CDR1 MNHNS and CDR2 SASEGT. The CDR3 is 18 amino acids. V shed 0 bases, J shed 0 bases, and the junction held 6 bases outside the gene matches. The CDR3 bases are TGTGCCAGCAGTGAAGCAAAGCTAGCGGGGGAAAGCACAGATACGCAGTATTTT. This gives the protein CASSEAKLAGESTDTQYF.

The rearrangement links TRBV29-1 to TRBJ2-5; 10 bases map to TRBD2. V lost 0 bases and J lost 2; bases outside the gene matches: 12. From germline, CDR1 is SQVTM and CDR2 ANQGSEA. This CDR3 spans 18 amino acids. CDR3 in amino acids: CSVEDPGLAGASQETQYF. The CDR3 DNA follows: TGCAGCGTTGAAGATCCGGGCCTAGCGGGGGCCAGTCAAGAGACCCAGTACTTC.

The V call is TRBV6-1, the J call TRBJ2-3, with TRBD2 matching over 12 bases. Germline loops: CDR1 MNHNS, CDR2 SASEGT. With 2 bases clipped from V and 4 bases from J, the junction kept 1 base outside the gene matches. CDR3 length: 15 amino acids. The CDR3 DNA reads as TGTGCCAGCAGTGAAACTAGCGGGGGGCCAGATACGCAGTATTTT. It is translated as CASSETSGGPDTQYF.

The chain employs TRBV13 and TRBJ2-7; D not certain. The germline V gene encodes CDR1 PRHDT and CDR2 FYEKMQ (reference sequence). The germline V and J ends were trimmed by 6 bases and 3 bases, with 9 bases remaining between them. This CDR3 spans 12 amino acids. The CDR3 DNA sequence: TGTGCCAGCAGTTACTATGGCTACGAGCAGTACTTC. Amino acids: CASSYYGYEQYF.

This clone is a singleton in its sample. CDR3 region: CAWSRLAANEQFF. In nucleotides, the CDR3 is TGTGCCTGGAGCCGACTAGCGGCCAATGAGCAGTTCTTC. The rearrangement uses TRBV30 and TRBJ2-1; 9 nucleotides agree with TRBD2. The V and J ends lost 3 bases and 6 bases, in that order; junction bases with no gene match: 3. Germline V gene lookup returns CDR1 GTSNPN and CDR2 SVGIG (reference sequence). The CDR3 covers 13 residues.

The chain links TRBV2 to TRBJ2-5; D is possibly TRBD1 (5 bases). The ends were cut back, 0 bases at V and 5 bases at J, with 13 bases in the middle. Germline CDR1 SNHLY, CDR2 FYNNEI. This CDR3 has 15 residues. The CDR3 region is CASSEAPRGRETQYF. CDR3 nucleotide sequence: TGTGCCAGCAGTGAAGCCCCAAGGGGCCGGGAGACCCAGTACTTC.